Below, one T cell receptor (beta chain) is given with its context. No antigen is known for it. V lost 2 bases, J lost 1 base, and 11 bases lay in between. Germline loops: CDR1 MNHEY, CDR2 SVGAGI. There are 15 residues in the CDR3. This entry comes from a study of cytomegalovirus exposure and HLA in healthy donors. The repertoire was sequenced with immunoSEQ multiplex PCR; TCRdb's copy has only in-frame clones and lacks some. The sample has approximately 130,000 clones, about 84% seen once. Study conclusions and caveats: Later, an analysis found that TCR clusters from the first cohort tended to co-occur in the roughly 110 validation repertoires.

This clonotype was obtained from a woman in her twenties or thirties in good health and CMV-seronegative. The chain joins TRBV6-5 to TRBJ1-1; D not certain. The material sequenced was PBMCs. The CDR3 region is CASSYVGVGNTEAFF. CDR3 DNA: TGTGCCAGCAGTTACGTGGGAGTTGGGAACACTGAAGCTTTCTTT.